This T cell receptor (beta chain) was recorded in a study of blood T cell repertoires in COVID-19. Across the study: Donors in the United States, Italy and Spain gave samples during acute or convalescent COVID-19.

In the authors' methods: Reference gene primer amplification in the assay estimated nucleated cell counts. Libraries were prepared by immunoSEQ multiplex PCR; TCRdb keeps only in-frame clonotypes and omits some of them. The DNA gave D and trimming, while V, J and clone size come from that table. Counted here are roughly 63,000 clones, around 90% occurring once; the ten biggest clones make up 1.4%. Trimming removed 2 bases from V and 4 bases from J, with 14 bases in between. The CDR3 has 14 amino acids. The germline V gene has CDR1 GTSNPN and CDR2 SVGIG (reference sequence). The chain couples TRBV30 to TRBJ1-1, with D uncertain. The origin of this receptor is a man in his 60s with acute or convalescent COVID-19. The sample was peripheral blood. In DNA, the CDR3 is TGTGCCTGGAGTCGGGAAAAAGAGGGCACTGAAGCTTTCTTT. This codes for CAWSREKEGTEAFF.